Listed below are T cell receptor beta chains from one sample, sequenced in a study of blood T cell repertoires in COVID-19. The protocol was immunoSEQ multiplex PCR, while the TCRdb copy is restricted to in-frame clones and leaves out a portion. Altogether approximately 15,000 clones are present, less than 75% being singletons, with the ten largest covering about 20%. The sample was peripheral blood. The receptors originated from a boy between 2 and 10 years old with active or convalescent COVID-19. Both conserved end residues are part of each CDR3. Fields, in order: V gene, J gene, clone size, D gene, CDR3 DNA, CDR3 protein. The D gene is left open where the match is weak. A clone size is listed for some rows: how often the clone was seen (once, few, many), or a class if it is expanded.

v_call: TRBV6-5; j_call: TRBJ2-5; clone_size: -; d_call: -; cdr3_nt: TGTGCCAGCAGTTACTCCGGCACCCTAGGAGAGACCCAGTACTTC; cdr3_aa: CASSYSGTLGETQYF
v_call: TRBV27; j_call: TRBJ2-3; clone_size: once; d_call: -; cdr3_nt: TGTGCCAGCAGTCACAGGGACACAGATACGCAGTATTTT; cdr3_aa: CASSHRDTDTQYF
v_call: TRBV10-3; j_call: TRBJ2-3; clone_size: -; d_call: -; cdr3_nt: TGTGCCATCAGTGATACTAGCCCCTCGCGCACAGATACGCAGTATTTT; cdr3_aa: CAISDTSPSRTDTQYF
v_call: TRBV6-4; j_call: TRBJ2-1; clone_size: few; d_call: -; cdr3_nt: TGTGCCAGCAGTGAATCCCCATACAATGAGCAGTTCTTC; cdr3_aa: CASSESPYNEQFF
v_call: TRBV5-4; j_call: TRBJ1-2; clone_size: -; d_call: -; cdr3_nt: TGTGCCAGCAGCTTGAATGATCGGGGGGGCGGCTACACCTTC; cdr3_aa: CASSLNDRGGGYTF
v_call: TRBV6-5; j_call: TRBJ2-7; clone_size: -; d_call: TRBD1; cdr3_nt: TGTGCCAGCAGACAGGGGGACTACGAGCAGTACTTC; cdr3_aa: CASRQGDYEQYF
v_call: TRBV10-3; j_call: TRBJ1-5; clone_size: -; d_call: TRBD1; cdr3_nt: TGTGCCACCGCCCCAGGGGGTAGGCCCCAGCATTTT; cdr3_aa: CATAPGGRPQHF
v_call: TRBV3-1/TRBV3-2; j_call: TRBJ1-3; clone_size: -; d_call: -; cdr3_nt: TGTGCCAGCAGCCAAGCCCACCAGGGGAGAGGAAACACCATATATTTT; cdr3_aa: CASSQAHQGRGNTIYF
v_call: TRBV3-1/TRBV3-2; j_call: TRBJ1-1; clone_size: -; d_call: TRBD1; cdr3_nt: TGTGCCAGCAGCACTCACATGACAGGGGGCACTGAAGCTTTCTTT; cdr3_aa: CASSTHMTGGTEAFF
v_call: TRBV18; j_call: TRBJ2-2; clone_size: -; d_call: -; cdr3_nt: TGTGCCAGCTCACCATCCCTTATTTCGAACACCGGGGAGCTGTTTTTT; cdr3_aa: CASSPSLISNTGELFF
v_call: TRBV19; j_call: TRBJ1-5; clone_size: -; d_call: -; cdr3_nt: TGTGCCAGTAAGAGGGAGCACCTCAATCAGCCCCAGCATTTT; cdr3_aa: CASKREHLNQPQHF
v_call: TRBV5-1; j_call: TRBJ2-3; clone_size: once; d_call: TRBD2; cdr3_nt: TGCGCCAGCAGCTTCGATGGGACTAGCGGGAGCACAGATACGCAGTATTTT; cdr3_aa: CASSFDGTSGSTDTQYF
v_call: TRBV6-6; j_call: TRBJ1-5; clone_size: -; d_call: TRBD1; cdr3_nt: TGTGCCAGCAGTCCGGCGACAGGGTGGGTCAGGCAGCCCCAGCATTTT; cdr3_aa: CASSPATGWVRQPQHF
v_call: TRBV21-1; j_call: TRBJ1-1; clone_size: -; d_call: -; cdr3_nt: TGTGCCAGCAGCAAACCTCTTCGAGGGAGGAGAATATTCTTACTCATGAACACTGAAGCTTTCTTT; cdr3_aa: CASSKPLRGRRIFLLMNTEAFF
v_call: TRBV24-1; j_call: TRBJ1-2; clone_size: -; d_call: TRBD1; cdr3_nt: TGTGCCATCGGGACAGGCTATGGCTACACCTTC; cdr3_aa: CAIGTGYGYTF
v_call: TRBV4-1; j_call: TRBJ2-2; clone_size: -; d_call: TRBD2; cdr3_nt: TGCGCCAGCGGGCGGGAGGCAACCGGGGAGCTGTTTTTT; cdr3_aa: CASGREATGELFF
v_call: TRBV10-1; j_call: TRBJ2-7; clone_size: -; d_call: -; cdr3_nt: TGCGCCAGCAGTGAGTCAGGGGGACAAATTTACGAGCAGTACTTC; cdr3_aa: CASSESGGQIYEQYF
v_call: TRBV19; j_call: TRBJ2-7; clone_size: medium-sized; d_call: TRBD2; cdr3_nt: TGTGCCAGTAGTATCGAACTAGCGGGAGGTGACGAGCAGTACTTC; cdr3_aa: CASSIELAGGDEQYF
v_call: TRBV6-6; j_call: TRBJ1-5; clone_size: -; d_call: -; cdr3_nt: TGTGCCAGCAGCACGACAGGCAATCAGCCCCAGCATTTT; cdr3_aa: CASSTTGNQPQHF
v_call: TRBV19; j_call: TRBJ1-5; clone_size: -; d_call: -; cdr3_nt: TGTGCCAGTAGTATAAGACACCCCAGGGATGGAAGCAATCAGCCCCAGCATTTT; cdr3_aa: CASSIRHPRDGSNQPQHF
v_call: TRBV3-1/TRBV3-2; j_call: TRBJ2-5; clone_size: -; d_call: -; cdr3_nt: TGTGCCAGCAGCCAAGGGACTAAAGAGACCCAGTACTTC; cdr3_aa: CASSQGTKETQYF
v_call: TRBV5-1; j_call: TRBJ2-5; clone_size: -; d_call: -; cdr3_nt: TGCGCCAGCAGCCCTAGGGGGTTAGGGCGGGAGACCCAGTACTTC; cdr3_aa: CASSPRGLGRETQYF
v_call: TRBV6-1; j_call: TRBJ2-7; clone_size: -; d_call: TRBD1; cdr3_nt: TGTGCCAGCAGTGAAGCGCAGGGACAGGGGGCGCTTCTGGACGAGCAGTACTTC; cdr3_aa: CASSEAQGQGALLDEQYF
v_call: TRBV19; j_call: TRBJ2-2; clone_size: medium-sized; d_call: TRBD1; cdr3_nt: TGTGCCAGTAGTATACGGACAGGGGGTTATTCCGGGGAGCTGTTTTTT; cdr3_aa: CASSIRTGGYSGELFF
v_call: TRBV15; j_call: TRBJ1-3; clone_size: -; d_call: -; cdr3_nt: TGTGCCACCAGCACTGACGGCTCCCGGGAGGGAAACACCATATATTTT; cdr3_aa: CATSTDGSREGNTIYF
v_call: TRBV19; j_call: TRBJ2-7; clone_size: -; d_call: -; cdr3_nt: TGTGCCAGTAATGCGGGCAGAGCCTACGAGCAGTACTTC; cdr3_aa: CASNAGRAYEQYF
v_call: TRBV29-1; j_call: TRBJ1-1; clone_size: -; d_call: TRBD1; cdr3_nt: TGCAGCGTTGAAGGTGGGACAGGGTTTCTTTACACTGAAGCTTTCTTT; cdr3_aa: CSVEGGTGFLYTEAFF
v_call: TRBV28; j_call: TRBJ2-1; clone_size: -; d_call: TRBD2; cdr3_nt: TGTGCCAGCAGTCCCGGGACTAGCGGCACTCCACCGGATGAGCAGTTCTTC; cdr3_aa: CASSPGTSGTPPDEQFF
v_call: TRBV4-1; j_call: TRBJ2-6; clone_size: -; d_call: -; cdr3_nt: TGCGCCAGCAGCCATAAGATACTCAGGGCGCAGGGGGCCAACGTCCTGACTTTC; cdr3_aa: CASSHKILRAQGANVLTF
v_call: TRBV15; j_call: TRBJ2-1; clone_size: -; d_call: -; cdr3_nt: TGTGCCACCCGGAGCTCCTACAATGAGCAGTTCTTC; cdr3_aa: CATRSSYNEQFF
v_call: TRBV3-1/TRBV3-2; j_call: TRBJ2-7; clone_size: -; d_call: TRBD2; cdr3_nt: TGTGCCAGCAGCCAAGATCGGACTAGCGGGCTACGGTTC; cdr3_aa: CASSQDRTSGLRF
v_call: TRBV4-1; j_call: TRBJ2-1; clone_size: few; d_call: TRBD1; cdr3_nt: TGCGCCAGCAGCCAAGAAATTAACAGGGGCTGGGGATCGGGGAATAATGAGCAGTTCTTC; cdr3_aa: CASSQEINRGWGSGNNEQFF